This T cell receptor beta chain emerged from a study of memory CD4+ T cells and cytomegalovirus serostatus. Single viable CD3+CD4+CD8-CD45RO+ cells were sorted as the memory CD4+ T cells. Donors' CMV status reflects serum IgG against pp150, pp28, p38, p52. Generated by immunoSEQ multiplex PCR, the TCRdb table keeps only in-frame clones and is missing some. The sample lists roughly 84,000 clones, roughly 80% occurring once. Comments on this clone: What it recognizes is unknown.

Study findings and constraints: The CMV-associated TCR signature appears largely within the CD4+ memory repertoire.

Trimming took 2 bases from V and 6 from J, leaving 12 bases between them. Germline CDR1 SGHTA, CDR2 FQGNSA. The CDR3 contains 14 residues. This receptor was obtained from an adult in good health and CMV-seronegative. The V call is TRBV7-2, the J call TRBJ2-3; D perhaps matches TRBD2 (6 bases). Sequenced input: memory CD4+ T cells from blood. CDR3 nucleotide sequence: TGTGCCAGCAGCTTAAGCGCGGGGCCCGATACGCAGTATTTT. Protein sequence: CASSLSAGPDTQYF.